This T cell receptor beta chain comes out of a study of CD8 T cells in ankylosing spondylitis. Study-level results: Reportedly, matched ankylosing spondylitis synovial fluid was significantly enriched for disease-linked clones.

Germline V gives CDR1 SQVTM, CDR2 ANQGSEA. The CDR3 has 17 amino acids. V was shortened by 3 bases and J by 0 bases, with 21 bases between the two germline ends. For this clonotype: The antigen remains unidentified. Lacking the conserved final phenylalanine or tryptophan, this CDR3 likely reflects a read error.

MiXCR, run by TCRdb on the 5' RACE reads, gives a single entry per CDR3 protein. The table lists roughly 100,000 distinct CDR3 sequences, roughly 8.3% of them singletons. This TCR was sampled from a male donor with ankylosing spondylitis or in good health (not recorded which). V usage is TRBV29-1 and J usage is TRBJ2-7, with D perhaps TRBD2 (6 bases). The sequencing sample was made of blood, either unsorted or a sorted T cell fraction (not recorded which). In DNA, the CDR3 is TGCAGCGTTGAGGCTAGAGGAGGGTCGGGGGTCTCCTACGAGCAGTACTCC. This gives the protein CSVEARGGSGVSYEQYS.